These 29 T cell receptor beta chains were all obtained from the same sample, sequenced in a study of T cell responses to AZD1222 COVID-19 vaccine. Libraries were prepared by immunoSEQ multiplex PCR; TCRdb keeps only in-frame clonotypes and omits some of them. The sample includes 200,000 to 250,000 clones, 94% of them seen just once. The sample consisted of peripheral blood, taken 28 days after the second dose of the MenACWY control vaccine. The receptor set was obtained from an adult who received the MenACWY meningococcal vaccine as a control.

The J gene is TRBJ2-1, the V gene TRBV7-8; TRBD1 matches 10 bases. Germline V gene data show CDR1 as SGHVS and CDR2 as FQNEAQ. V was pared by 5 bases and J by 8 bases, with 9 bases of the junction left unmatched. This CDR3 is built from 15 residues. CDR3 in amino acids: CASSPLDRGPHEQFF. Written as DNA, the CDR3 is TGTGCCAGCAGCCCCCTCGACAGGGGGCCTCATGAGCAGTTCTTC.

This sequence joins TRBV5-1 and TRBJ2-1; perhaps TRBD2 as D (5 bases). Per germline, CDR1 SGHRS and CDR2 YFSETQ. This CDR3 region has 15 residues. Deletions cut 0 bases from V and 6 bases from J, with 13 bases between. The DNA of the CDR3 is TGCGCCAGCAGCTTGGGAGGGCCCTCCCTCAATGAGCAGTTCTTC. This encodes CASSLGGPSLNEQFF.

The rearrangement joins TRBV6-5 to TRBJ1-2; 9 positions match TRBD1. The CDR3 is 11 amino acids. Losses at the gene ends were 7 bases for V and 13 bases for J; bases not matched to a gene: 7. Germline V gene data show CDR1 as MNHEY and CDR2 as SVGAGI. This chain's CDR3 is CASIQGATVTF. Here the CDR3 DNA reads TGTGCCAGCATACAGGGGGCCACCGTCACCTTC.

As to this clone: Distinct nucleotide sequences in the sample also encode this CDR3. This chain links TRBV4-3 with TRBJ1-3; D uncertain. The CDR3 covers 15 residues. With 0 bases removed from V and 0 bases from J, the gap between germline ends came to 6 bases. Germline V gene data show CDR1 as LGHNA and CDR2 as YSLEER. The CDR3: CASSQDSLSGNTIYF. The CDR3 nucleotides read TGCGCCAGCAGCCAAGATAGCCTCTCTGGAAACACCATATATTTT.

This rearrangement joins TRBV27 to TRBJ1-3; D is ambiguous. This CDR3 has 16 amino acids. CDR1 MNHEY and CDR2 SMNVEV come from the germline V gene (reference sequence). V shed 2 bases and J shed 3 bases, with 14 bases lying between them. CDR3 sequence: CASSLTGSWGGNTIYF. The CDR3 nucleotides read TGTGCCAGCAGTTTAACGGGGTCCTGGGGTGGAAACACCATATATTTT.

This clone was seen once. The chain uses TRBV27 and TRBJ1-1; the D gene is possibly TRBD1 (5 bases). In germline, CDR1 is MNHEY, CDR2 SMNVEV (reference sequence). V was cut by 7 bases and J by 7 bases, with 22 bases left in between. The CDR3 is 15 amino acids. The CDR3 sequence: CASTTGGTLGGEAFF. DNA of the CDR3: TGTGCCAGCACCACGGGGGGAACTTTGGGTGGTGAAGCTTTCTTT.

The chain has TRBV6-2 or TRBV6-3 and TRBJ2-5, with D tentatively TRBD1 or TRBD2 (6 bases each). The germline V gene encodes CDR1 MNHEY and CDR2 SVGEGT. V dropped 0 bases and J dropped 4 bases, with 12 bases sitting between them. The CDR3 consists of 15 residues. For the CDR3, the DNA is TGTGCCAGCAGTTACTCGAGGGGGGCCGGAGAGACCCAGTACTTC. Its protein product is CASSYSRGAGETQYF.

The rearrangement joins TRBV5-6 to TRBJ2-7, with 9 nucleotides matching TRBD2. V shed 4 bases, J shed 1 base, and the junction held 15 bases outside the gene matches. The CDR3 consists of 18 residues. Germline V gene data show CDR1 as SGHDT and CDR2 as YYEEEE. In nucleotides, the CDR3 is TGTGCCAGCAGCCCAACCGGGACTAGCTCTTCTTGGTCCTACGAGCAGTACTTC. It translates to CASSPTGTSSSWSYEQYF.

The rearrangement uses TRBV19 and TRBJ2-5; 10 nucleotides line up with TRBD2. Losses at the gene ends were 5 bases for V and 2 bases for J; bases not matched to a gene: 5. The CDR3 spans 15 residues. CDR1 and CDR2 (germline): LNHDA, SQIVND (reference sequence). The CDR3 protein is CASSGELAGQETQYF. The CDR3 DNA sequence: TGTGCCAGTAGTGGGGAACTAGCGGGGCAAGAGACCCAGTACTTC.

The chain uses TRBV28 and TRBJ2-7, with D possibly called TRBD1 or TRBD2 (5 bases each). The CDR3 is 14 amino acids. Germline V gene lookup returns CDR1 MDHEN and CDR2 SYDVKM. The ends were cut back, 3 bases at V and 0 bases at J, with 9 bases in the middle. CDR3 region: CASSLVGTSYEQYF. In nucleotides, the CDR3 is TGTGCCAGCAGTTTGGTGGGGACCTCCTACGAGCAGTACTTC.

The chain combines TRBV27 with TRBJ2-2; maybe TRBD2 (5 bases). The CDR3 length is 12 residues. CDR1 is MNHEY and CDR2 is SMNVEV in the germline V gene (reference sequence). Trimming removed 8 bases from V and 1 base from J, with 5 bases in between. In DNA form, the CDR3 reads TGTGCCAGCGGGAGGAACACCGGGGAGCTGTTTTTT. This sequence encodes CASGRNTGELFF.

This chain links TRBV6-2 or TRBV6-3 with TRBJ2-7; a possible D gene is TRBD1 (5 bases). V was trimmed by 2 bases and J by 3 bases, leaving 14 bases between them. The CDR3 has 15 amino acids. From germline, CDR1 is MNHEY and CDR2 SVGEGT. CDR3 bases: TGTGCCAGCAGTTACGTCCCGGACATGAACTACGAGCAGTACTTC. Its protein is CASSYVPDMNYEQYF.

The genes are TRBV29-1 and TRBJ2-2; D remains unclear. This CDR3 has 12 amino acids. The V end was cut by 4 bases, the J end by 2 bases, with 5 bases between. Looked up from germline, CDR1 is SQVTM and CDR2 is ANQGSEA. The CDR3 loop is CSVVRNTGELFF. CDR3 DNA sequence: TGCAGCGTTGTGCGTAACACCGGGGAGCTGTTTTTT.

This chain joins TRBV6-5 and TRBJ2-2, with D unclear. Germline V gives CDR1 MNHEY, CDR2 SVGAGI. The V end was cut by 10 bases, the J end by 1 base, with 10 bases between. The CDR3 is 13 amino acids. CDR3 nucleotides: TGTGCCATCTCGGGCCTGAACACCGGGGAGCTGTTTTTT. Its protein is CAISGLNTGELFF.

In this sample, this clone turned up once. The CDR3 nucleotides are TGTGCCAGCAGCCAAGTACCAGGGAACACTGAAGCTTTCTTT. Its protein is CASSQVPGNTEAFF. This chain uses TRBV14 with TRBJ1-1; D is ambiguous. The ends were cut back, 1 base at V and 1 base at J, with 7 bases in the middle. This CDR3 has 14 amino acids. CDR1 SGHDN and CDR2 FVKESK come from the germline V gene.

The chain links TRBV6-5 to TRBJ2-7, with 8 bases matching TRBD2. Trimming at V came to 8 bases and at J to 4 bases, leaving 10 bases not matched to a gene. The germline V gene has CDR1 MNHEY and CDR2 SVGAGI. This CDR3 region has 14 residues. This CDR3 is CASQLAGGRYEQYF. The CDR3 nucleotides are TGTGCCAGCCAGCTGGCGGGGGGACGTTACGAGCAGTACTTC.

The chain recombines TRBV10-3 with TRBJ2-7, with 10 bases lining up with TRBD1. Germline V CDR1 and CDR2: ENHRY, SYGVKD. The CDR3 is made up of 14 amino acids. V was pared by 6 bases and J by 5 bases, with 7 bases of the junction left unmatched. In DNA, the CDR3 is TGTGCCATCAGACCCGGGACAGGGGTGCACGAGCAGTACTTC. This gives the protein CAIRPGTGVHEQYF.

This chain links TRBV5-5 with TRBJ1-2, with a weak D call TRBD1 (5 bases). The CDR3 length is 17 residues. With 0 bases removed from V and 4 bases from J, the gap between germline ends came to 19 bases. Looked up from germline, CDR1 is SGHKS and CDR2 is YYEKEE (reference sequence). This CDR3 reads CASSLGTTAVPLYGYTF. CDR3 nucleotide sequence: TGTGCCAGCAGCTTGGGGACGACAGCCGTCCCGCTCTATGGCTACACCTTC. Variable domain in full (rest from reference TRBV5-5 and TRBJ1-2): DAGVTQSPTHLIKTRGQQVTLRCSPISGHKSVSWYQQVLGQGPQFIFQYYEKEERGRGNFPDRFSARQFPNYSSELNVNALLLGDSALYLCASSLGTTAVPLYGYTFGSGTRLTVV.

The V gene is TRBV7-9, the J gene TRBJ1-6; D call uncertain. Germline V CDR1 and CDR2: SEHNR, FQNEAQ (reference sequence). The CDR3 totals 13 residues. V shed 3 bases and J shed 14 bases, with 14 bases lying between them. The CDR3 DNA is TGTGCCAGCAGCTTGGACCTTCGAAGGGCCCTCCACTTT. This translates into CASSLDLRRALHF.

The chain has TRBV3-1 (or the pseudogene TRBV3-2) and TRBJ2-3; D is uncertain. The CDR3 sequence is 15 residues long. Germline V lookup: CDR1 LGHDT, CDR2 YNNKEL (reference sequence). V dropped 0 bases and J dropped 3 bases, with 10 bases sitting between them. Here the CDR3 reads CASSQDTQGTDTQYF. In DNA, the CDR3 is TGTGCCAGCAGCCAAGATACACAAGGAACAGATACGCAGTATTTT.

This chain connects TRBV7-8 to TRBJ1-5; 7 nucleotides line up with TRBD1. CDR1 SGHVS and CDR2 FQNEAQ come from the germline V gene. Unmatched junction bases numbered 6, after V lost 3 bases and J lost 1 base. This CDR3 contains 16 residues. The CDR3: CASSFRQGSSNQPQHF. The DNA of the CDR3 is TGTGCCAGCAGCTTCCGACAGGGATCGAGCAATCAGCCCCAGCATTTT.

The CDR3 DNA reads TGCAGTGCTAGTCCGGAACGAGGCTACACCTTC. Translating gives CSASPERGYTF. V is TRBV20-1 and J is TRBJ1-2; D is undetermined. Trimming left V 3 bases short and J 8 bases short, with 10 bases between. The CDR3 is 11 amino acids. CDR1 and CDR2 (germline): DFQATT, SNEGSKA (reference sequence).

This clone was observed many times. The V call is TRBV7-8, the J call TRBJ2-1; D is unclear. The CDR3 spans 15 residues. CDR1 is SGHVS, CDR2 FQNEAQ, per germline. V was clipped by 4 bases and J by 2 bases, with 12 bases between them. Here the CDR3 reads CASSSHFSPYNEQFF. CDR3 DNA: TGTGCCAGCAGCTCGCATTTTAGCCCCTACAATGAGCAGTTCTTC.

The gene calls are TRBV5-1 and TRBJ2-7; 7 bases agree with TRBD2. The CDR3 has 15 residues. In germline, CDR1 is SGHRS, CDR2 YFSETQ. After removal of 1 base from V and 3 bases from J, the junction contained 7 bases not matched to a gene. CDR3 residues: CASSLLSGGLYEQYF. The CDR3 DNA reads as TGCGCCAGCAGCTTGTTATCGGGAGGCCTCTACGAGCAGTACTTC.

Written as DNA, the CDR3 is TGTGCCAGCAGCAAACGGGACAGGGGGCCCTACAATGAGCAGTTCTTC. This sequence encodes CASSKRDRGPYNEQFF. This chain joins TRBV21-1 and TRBJ2-1; the table's D call of TRBD1 was not tested on the DNA. TRBV21-1 is noted as a pseudogene. This CDR3 region has 16 residues.

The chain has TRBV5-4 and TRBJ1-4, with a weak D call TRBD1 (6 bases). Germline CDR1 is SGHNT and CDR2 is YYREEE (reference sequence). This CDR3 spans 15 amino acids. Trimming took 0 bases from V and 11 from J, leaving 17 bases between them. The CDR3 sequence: CASSLAGGARGKLFF. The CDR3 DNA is TGTGCCAGCAGCTTGGCCGGTGGGGCCAGGGGCAAACTGTTTTTT.

CDR3 loop: CASSEADRANTDTQYF. CDR3 DNA: TGTGCCAGCAGTGAGGCGGACAGGGCCAACACAGATACGCAGTATTTT. The chain combines TRBV6-1 with TRBJ2-3; 8 positions match TRBD1. The CDR3 length is 16 residues. After removal of 3 bases from V and 2 bases from J, the junction contained 7 bases not matched to a gene. Germline V gives CDR1 MNHNS, CDR2 SASEGT.

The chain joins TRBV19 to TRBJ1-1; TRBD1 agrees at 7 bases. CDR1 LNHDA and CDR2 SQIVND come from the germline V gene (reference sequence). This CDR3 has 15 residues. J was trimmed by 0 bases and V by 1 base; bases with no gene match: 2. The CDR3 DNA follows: TGTGCCAGTAGTATAGTAGGGACAGTGAACACTGAAGCTTTCTTT. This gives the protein CASSIVGTVNTEAFF.

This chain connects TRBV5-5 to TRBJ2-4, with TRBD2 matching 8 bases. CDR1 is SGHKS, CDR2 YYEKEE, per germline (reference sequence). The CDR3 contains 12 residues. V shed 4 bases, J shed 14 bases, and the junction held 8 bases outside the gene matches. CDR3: CASSPGTSEEYF. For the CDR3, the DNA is TGTGCCAGCAGCCCCGGGACTAGTGAGGAGTACTTC.